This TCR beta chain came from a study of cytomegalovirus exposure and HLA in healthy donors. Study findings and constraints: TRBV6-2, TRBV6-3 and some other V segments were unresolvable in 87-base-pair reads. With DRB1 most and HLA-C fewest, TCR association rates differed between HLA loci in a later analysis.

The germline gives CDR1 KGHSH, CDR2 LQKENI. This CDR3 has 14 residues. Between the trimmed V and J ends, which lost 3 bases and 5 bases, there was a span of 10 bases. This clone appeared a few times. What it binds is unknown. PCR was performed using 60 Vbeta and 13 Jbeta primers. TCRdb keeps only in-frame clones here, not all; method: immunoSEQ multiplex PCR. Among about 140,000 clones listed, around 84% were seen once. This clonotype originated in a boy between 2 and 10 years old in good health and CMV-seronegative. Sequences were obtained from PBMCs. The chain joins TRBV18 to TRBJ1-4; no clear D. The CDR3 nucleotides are TGTGCCAGCTCACCTCCCAGCGAAAATGAAAAACTGTTTTTT. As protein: CASSPPSENEKLFF. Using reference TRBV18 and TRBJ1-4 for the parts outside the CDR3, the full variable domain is NAGVMQNPRHLVRRRGQEARLRCSPMKGHSHVYWYRQLPEEGLKFMVYLQKENIIDESGMPKERFSAEFPKEGPSILRIQQVVRGDSAAYFCASSPPSENEKLFFGSGTQLSVL.